Presented here are 26 T cell receptor beta chains from one specimen sequenced in a study of OX40 agonist ivuxolimab in advanced cancers. Here immunoSEQ multiplex PCR was the method, and the copy in TCRdb shows in-frame clones only, minus some. The sample consists of more than 75,000 clones, approximately 90% of them appearing once. The material sequenced was CD4+ or CD8+ T cells sorted from blood, taken in a trial of the OX40 agonist ivuxolimab. The source of these receptors is an adult with an advanced solid tumor such as melanoma, head and neck, liver or kidney cancer.

Of note for this clone: Within the sample, other DNA sequences also encode this same CDR3. The CDR3, as DNA: TGTGCCTGGAGCGTACCAGGGTTGAGCAATCAGCCCCAGCATTTT. Its translation: CAWSVPGLSNQPQHF. V is TRBV30 and J is TRBJ1-5; tentative D call: TRBD1 (5 bases). Per the germline V gene, CDR1 is GTSNPN and CDR2 is SVGIG (reference sequence). The V and J ends lost 3 bases and 1 base respectively, with 13 bases between them. This CDR3 is 15 amino acids long.

The V and J genes are TRBV28 and TRBJ2-4; perhaps TRBD2 as D (6 bases). V lost 4 bases, J lost 10 bases, and 17 bases lay in between. The CDR3 runs 14 residues. Germline CDR1 reads MDHEN; CDR2 reads SYDVKM. The DNA for the CDR3 is TGTGCCAGCAGTTCCTCCGTAGTCCGGGAGATTCAGTACTTC. It yields the protein CASSSSVVREIQYF.

V and J are TRBV5-1 and TRBJ2-1; the match to TRBD2 covers 7 bases. This CDR3 spans 12 amino acids. The ends lost 0 bases at V and 12 bases at J; junction bases unmatched: 3. Germline V gene sequence: CDR1 SGHRS, CDR2 YFSETQ. The DNA for the CDR3 is TGCGCCAGCAGCTTGGAGAGGGAGGGGCAGTTCTTC. Translating it yields CASSLEREGQFF.

J is TRBJ2-1 and V is TRBV7-8; D ambiguous. V was trimmed by 2 bases and J by 0 bases, leaving 14 bases between them. Germline CDR1 SGHVS, CDR2 FQNEAQ. The CDR3 has 17 residues. CDR3 amino acids: CASSLISVGDSYNEQFF. Here the CDR3 DNA reads TGTGCCAGCAGCTTAATTTCTGTGGGTGACTCCTACAATGAGCAGTTCTTC. Together with reference TRBV7-8 and TRBJ2-1, the CDR3 gives the full variable domain: GAGVSQSPRYKVAKRGQDVALRCDPISGHVSLFWYQQALGQGPEFLTYFQNEAQLDKSGLPSDRFFAERPEGSVSTLKIQRTQQEDSAVYLCASSLISVGDSYNEQFFGPGTRLTVL.

The V gene is TRBV4-3, the J gene TRBJ2-2, with 11 bases aligning to TRBD1. Unmatched junction bases numbered 6, after V lost 4 bases and J lost 5 bases. The CDR3 is made up of 16 amino acids. Germline V gene lookup returns CDR1 LGHNA and CDR2 YSLEER. In nucleotides, the CDR3 is TGCGCCAGCAGCCCGTGGGGACAGGGGGGTACCGGGGAGCTGTTTTTT. Translating it yields CASSPWGQGGTGELFF.

The chain links TRBV7-3 to TRBJ2-1; 7 nucleotides agree with TRBD2. Germline CDR1 reads SGHTA; CDR2 reads FQGTGA. This CDR3 region has 15 residues. J gave up 7 bases and V 5 bases, and 11 bases lay outside the gene matches. The CDR3 DNA sequence: TGTGCCAGCAGCCCCTCCCGGGGGGTCGAAAATGAGCAGTTCTTC. Translated, it gives CASSPSRGVENEQFF.

This rearrangement joins TRBV7-3 to TRBJ2-6; D is ambiguous. The germline V and J ends were trimmed by 1 base and 0 bases, with 4 bases remaining between them. The CDR3 runs to 15 residues. Germline CDR1 and CDR2: SGHTA and FQGTGA. This CDR3 reads CASSLKGSGANVLTF. The CDR3 nucleotides are TGTGCCAGCAGCTTAAAGGGCTCTGGGGCCAACGTCCTGACTTTC. The variable domain in full, with the rest retrieved from reference TRBV7-3 and TRBJ2-6, is GAGVSQTPSNKVTEKGKYVELRCDPISGHTALYWYRQSLGQGPEFLIYFQGTGAADDSGLPNDRFFAVRPEGSVSTLKIQRTERGDSAVYLCASSLKGSGANVLTFGAGSRLTVL.

CDR3 amino acids: CAISEGQGTEKLFF. The CDR3 DNA follows: TGTGCCATCAGTGAGGGGCAGGGAACGGAAAAACTGTTTTTT. V is TRBV10-3 and J is TRBJ1-4; a weak D match, TRBD1 (5 bases). From germline, CDR1 is ENHRY and CDR2 SYGVKD. This CDR3 is 14 amino acids long. V gave up 2 bases and J gave up 8 bases, with 12 bases separating them.

V and J are TRBV19 and TRBJ2-5; D possibly corresponds to TRBD2 (5 bases). Per the germline V gene, CDR1 is LNHDA and CDR2 is SQIVND (reference sequence). The CDR3 extends over 14 amino acids. Trimming stripped 6 bases from V and 4 bases from J, with 15 bases between. The CDR3 bases are TGTGCCAGTAGCGACTACCCAGGAGGAGAGACCCAGTACTTC. Encoded protein: CASSDYPGGETQYF.

Here the CDR3 DNA reads TGTGCCAGCACGTCCGGCAATCAGCCCCAGCATTTT. Encoded protein: CASTSGNQPQHF. This chain uses TRBV6-6 with TRBJ1-5; D is uncertain. Trimming stripped 7 bases from V and 2 bases from J, with 6 bases between. The germline gives CDR1 MNHNY, CDR2 SVGAGI (reference sequence). CDR3 length: 12 residues.

The CDR3 loop is CASSPGQGFSTEAFF. In DNA form, the CDR3 reads TGTGCCAGCAGCCCGGGACAGGGTTTCAGCACTGAAGCTTTCTTT. The chain combines TRBV7-2 with TRBJ1-1; 9 bases are a match to TRBD1. Germline V lookup: CDR1 SGHTA, CDR2 FQGNSA. This CDR3 comprises 15 residues. V dropped 5 bases and J dropped 4; count of bases not matched to a gene: 8.

J is TRBJ2-7 and V is TRBV7-2; D unclear. Trimming stripped 2 bases from V and 0 bases from J, with 17 bases between. Germline V gene sequence: CDR1 SGHTA, CDR2 FQGNSA. The CDR3 consists of 17 residues. CDR3 protein: CASSLIASSSPSYEQYF. The DNA of the CDR3 is TGTGCCAGCAGCTTAATTGCTAGTTCCTCCCCCTCCTACGAGCAGTACTTC.

The chain carries TRBV10-3 and TRBJ1-2, with D unresolved. Per the germline V gene, CDR1 is ENHRY and CDR2 is SYGVKD. The CDR3 loop spans 12 amino acids. V was pared by 4 bases and J by 4 bases, with 7 bases between. The CDR3 here is CAISGSLYGYTF. The CDR3 DNA sequence: TGTGCCATCAGTGGAAGTCTCTATGGCTACACCTTC.

The sample holds one count of this clone. The chain recombines TRBV18 with TRBJ2-5; D not resolved. Germline-derived CDR1 and CDR2 are KGHSH and LQKENI. V was trimmed by 0 bases and J by 1 base, leaving 9 bases between them. The CDR3 is made up of 15 amino acids. The CDR3 DNA follows: TGTGCCAGCTCACCACCGGGTCGGAGCCAAGAGACCCAGTACTTC. Protein sequence: CASSPPGRSQETQYF.

This sequence joins TRBV9 and TRBJ2-2; the match to TRBD2 covers 7 bases. The CDR3 runs 16 residues. The J segment lost 3 bases and the V segment lost 2 bases, leaving 7 bases of the junction unmatched. The germline V gene has CDR1 SGDLS and CDR2 YYNGEE. The CDR3 loop reads CASSVSAGTDTGELFF. For the CDR3, the DNA is TGTGCCAGCAGCGTCTCAGCGGGAACGGACACCGGGGAGCTGTTTTTT.

The chain employs TRBV5-5 and TRBJ1-3; 8 bases align to TRBD1. This CDR3 spans 14 amino acids. Germline V gene lookup returns CDR1 SGHKS and CDR2 YYEKEE (reference sequence). With 4 bases clipped from V and 2 bases from J, the junction kept 2 bases outside the gene matches. This CDR3 is CASSTTGAGNTIYF. The CDR3 DNA reads as TGTGCCAGCAGCACGACAGGGGCTGGAAACACCATATATTTT.

This CDR3 reads CASSLADGTVYEQYF. The CDR3 region has the DNA TGTGCCAGCAGCTTAGCCGATGGGACAGTCTACGAGCAGTACTTC. The V gene is TRBV7-2, the J gene TRBJ2-7; 7 bases match TRBD1. J gave up 3 bases and V 0 bases, and 5 bases lay outside the gene matches. The length of the CDR3 is 15 residues. Germline V gene data show CDR1 as SGHTA and CDR2 as FQGNSA.

J is TRBJ2-2 and V is TRBV19; 12 bases are shared with TRBD2. J was trimmed by 7 bases and V by 5 bases; bases with no gene match: 11. Per germline, CDR1 LNHDA and CDR2 SQIVND (reference sequence). CDR3 length: 17 amino acids. The DNA of the CDR3 is TGTGCCAGTAGTGCTGGACTAGCGGGGATTTATATCGGGGAGCTGTTTTTT. The encoded protein is CASSAGLAGIYIGELFF.

Notes on this clone: In the same sample, other DNA sequences code for this CDR3. The V call is TRBV5-1, the J call TRBJ1-1; D remains unclear. The ends were cut back, 0 bases at V and 0 bases at J, with 3 bases in the middle. The V gene's germline CDR1 is SGHRS and CDR2 YFSETQ. CDR3 length: 13 residues. The CDR3 DNA sequence: TGCGCCAGCAGCTTGGTGGTGAACACTGAAGCTTTCTTT. Residues: CASSLVVNTEAFF.

The J gene is TRBJ2-7, the V gene TRBV29-1, with 8 bases matching TRBD1. Germline CDR1 and CDR2: SQVTM and ANQGSEA. The CDR3 has 14 residues. With 5 bases clipped from V and 4 bases from J, the junction kept 10 bases outside the gene matches. This CDR3 reads CSVRGQGIVYEQYF. The CDR3 coding sequence is TGCAGCGTTCGTGGACAGGGAATTGTATACGAGCAGTACTTC.

The chain couples TRBV28 to TRBJ2-2; TRBD2 agrees at 11 bases. Germline CDR1 MDHEN, CDR2 SYDVKM. J gave up 2 bases and V 5 bases, and 10 bases lay outside the gene matches. The CDR3 is made up of 18 amino acids. The CDR3 loop reads CASSPSGSGRANTGELFF. Here the CDR3 DNA reads TGTGCCAGCAGTCCGTCGGGTAGCGGGAGGGCCAACACCGGGGAGCTGTTTTTT.

CDR3 region: CAIREGGASGYSDTQYF. The CDR3 region has the DNA TGTGCCATCAGGGAGGGCGGGGCTAGCGGGTACTCAGATACGCAGTATTTT. The rearrangement links TRBV10-3 to TRBJ2-3, with 8 positions matching TRBD2. The CDR3 loop spans 17 amino acids. With 6 bases clipped from V and 4 bases from J, the junction kept 15 bases outside the gene matches. The germline V gene encodes CDR1 ENHRY and CDR2 SYGVKD.

Points on this clone: A junction end diverges from the germline sequence, so it may reflect a read error. The chain is built from TRBV5-4 and TRBJ2-4; D uncertain. This CDR3 has 12 amino acids. Germline-derived CDR1 and CDR2 are SGHNT and YYREEE (reference sequence). The CDR3 DNA follows: TGTGCCAGCAGCTTGAATGGGGTATCCTCTCTTTTC. Residues: CASSLNGVSSLF.

J is TRBJ2-6 and V is TRBV15; 8 bases fit TRBD1. Germline lookup yields CDR1 LNHNV and CDR2 YYDKDF (reference sequence). CDR3 size: 21 residues. Unmatched junction bases numbered 13, after V lost 0 bases and J lost 0 bases. CDR3 loop: CATSRDLRQGAIDSGANVLTF. As DNA, the CDR3 is TGTGCCACCAGCAGAGATCTGCGTCAGGGGGCGATCGACTCTGGGGCCAACGTCCTGACTTTC.

The rearrangement uses TRBV27 and TRBJ1-4; D is uncertain. From germline, CDR1 is MNHEY and CDR2 SMNVEV (reference sequence). Trimming took off 7 bases at V and 6 bases at J, with 15 bases between the two ends. The CDR3 contains 14 residues. The CDR3, as DNA: TGTGCCAGCAAACCCGGGGATTGGGATGAAAAACTGTTTTTT. It is translated as CASKPGDWDEKLFF. The full variable domain, with the rest looked up from reference TRBV27 and TRBJ1-4, is EAQVTQNPRYLITVTGKKLTVTCSQNMNHEYMSWYRQDPGLGLRQIYYSMNVEVTDKGDVPEGYKVSRKEKRNFPLILESPSPNQTSLYFCASKPGDWDEKLFFGSGTQLSVL.

This clone was detected only a few times. The chain joins TRBV11-3 to TRBJ2-2; D is ambiguous. The V end lost 5 bases, the J end lost 10 bases, and 20 bases lay between the germline ends. The germline CDR1 and CDR2 sequences are SGHNT and YENEEA. The CDR3 covers 15 residues. In DNA, the CDR3 is TGTGCCAGCAGCCCGACATACTCGTCACAAGCGGAGCTGTTTTTT. It is translated as CASSPTYSSQAELFF.